One and the same sample provided the 29 T cell receptor beta chains below, sequenced in a study of T cell repertoires in aging, cancer and after chemotherapy. The template was genomic DNA from peripheral blood, not RNA. Multiplex touch-down PCR with TRB-A/B primers amplified rearranged V-D-J TRB sequences. One entry per CDR3 protein results from TCRdb running MiXCR on the multiplex PCR reads. The repertoire holds about 15,000 distinct CDR3 sequences, with 45% to 50% as singletons. Sample: blood. These receptors all stem from a human donor in good health.

The table lists this clonotype with a few counts. V gene TRBV5-4 combines with J gene TRBJ1-4; possible D gene TRBD1, 6 bases. Germline V CDR1 and CDR2: SGHNT, YYREEE (reference sequence). The CDR3 extends over 15 amino acids. The V end lost 1 base, the J end lost 4 bases, and 11 bases lay between the germline ends. The CDR3 DNA reads TGTGCCAGCAGCTTGACAGGGAGTGGTAATGAAAAACTGTTTTTT. It yields the protein CASSLTGSGNEKLFF.

This chain connects TRBV6-5 to TRBJ1-1; a weak D match, TRBD1 (6 bases). Trimming removed 6 bases from V and 6 bases from J, with 14 bases in between. The CDR3 consists of 13 residues. Germline V gives CDR1 MNHEY, CDR2 SVGAGI. CDR3 bases: TGTGCCAGCAGGGCTTGGACAGACGCTGAAGCTTTCTTT. Amino acid sequence: CASRAWTDAEAFF.

The V call is TRBV18, the J call TRBJ2-7; 7 bases fit TRBD2. The CDR3 covers 14 residues. The V gene end was trimmed by 3 bases and the J gene end by 7 bases; junction bases not matched to a gene: 9. The germline CDR1 and CDR2 sequences are KGHSH and LQKENI. The CDR3 here is CASSPSSGPGEQYF. As DNA, the CDR3 is TGTGCCAGCTCACCGTCTAGCGGTCCCGGGGAGCAGTACTTC.

V usage is TRBV29-1 and J usage is TRBJ2-2, with 11 nucleotides matching TRBD2. Per germline, CDR1 SQVTM and CDR2 ANQGSEA. J gave up 3 bases and V 4 bases, and 13 bases lay outside the gene matches. The CDR3 extends over 18 amino acids. The CDR3 reads CSVGGVGLAVYYTGELFF. CDR3 nucleotides: TGCAGCGTTGGGGGGGTGGGACTAGCGGTCTACTACACCGGGGAGCTGTTTTTT.

This clonotype was seen a few times. The V and J genes are TRBV19 and TRBJ1-3; no clear D. This CDR3 contains 14 residues. Trimming cost V 3 bases and J 3 bases, with 9 bases left between them. CDR1 is LNHDA and CDR2 is SQIVND in the germline V gene (reference sequence). The CDR3 DNA sequence: TGTGCCAGTAGTATCGGCCTTATTGGAAACACCATATATTTT. Encoded protein: CASSIGLIGNTIYF. The variable domain in full, with the rest retrieved from reference TRBV19 and TRBJ1-3, is DGGITQSPKYLFRKEGQNVTLSCEQNLNHDAMYWYRQDPGQGLRLIYYSQIVNDFQKGDIAEGYSVSREKKESFPLTVTSAQKNPTAFYLCASSIGLIGNTIYFGEGSWLTVV.

In its sample, this clonotype is medium-sized. The V gene is TRBV29-1, the J gene TRBJ2-3; a possible D gene is TRBD1 (5 bases). CDR3 length: 11 residues. The ends were cut back, 4 bases at V and 7 bases at J, with 9 bases in the middle. The germline gives CDR1 SQVTM, CDR2 ANQGSEA. DNA of the CDR3: TGCAGCGTTGTAAAGGGGTATACGCAGTATTTT. It specifies CSVVKGYTQYF.

The J gene is TRBJ2-1, the V gene TRBV29-1, with D unresolved. In germline, CDR1 is SQVTM, CDR2 ANQGSEA. Trimming took off 7 bases at V and 4 bases at J, with 11 bases between the two ends. The CDR3 sequence is 12 residues long. In DNA, the CDR3 is TGCAGCGCCGATAGTGGGTACAATGAGCAGTTCTTC. Translation: CSADSGYNEQFF.

The rearrangement joins TRBV7-6 to TRBJ2-1; maybe TRBD2 (5 bases). This CDR3 contains 15 residues. From germline, CDR1 is SGHVS and CDR2 FNYEAQ. V lost 4 bases to trimming and J lost 2 bases, with 12 bases between them. CDR3 loop: CASSSRGEAYNEQFF. CDR3 coding DNA: TGTGCCAGCAGCTCCCGGGGTGAAGCCTACAATGAGCAGTTCTTC.

Remarks on this clonotype: An end of the junction differs from the germline gene, which may be a read error. The gene calls are TRBV30 and TRBJ2-2, with D possibly being TRBD2 (5 bases). Germline V gene data show CDR1 as GTSNPN and CDR2 as SVGIG (reference sequence). The CDR3 length is 11 residues. The CDR3 here is CAWSRSGELCF. CDR3 coding DNA: TGTGCCTGGAGTAGGTCCGGGGAGCTGTGTTTT.

The genes are TRBV7-2 and TRBJ2-1; no clear D gene. V was clipped by 4 bases and J by 1 base, with 14 bases between them. Germline V gene lookup returns CDR1 SGHTA and CDR2 FQGNSA. CDR3 length equals 16 residues. The CDR3 sequence is CASSSGDKSSYNEQFF. In DNA form, the CDR3 reads TGTGCCAGCAGCTCAGGAGACAAGTCTTCCTACAATGAGCAGTTCTTC.

By share of the sample, this clonotype is medium-sized. The chain recombines TRBV29-1 with TRBJ2-3, with 9 bases matching TRBD1. This CDR3 contains 14 residues. Germline V lookup: CDR1 SQVTM, CDR2 ANQGSEA. V was clipped by 3 bases and J by 6 bases; unmatched bases: 7. CDR3 sequence reads: CSVDWTGVGDTQYF. In DNA form, the CDR3 reads TGCAGCGTTGACTGGACAGGGGTGGGGGATACGCAGTATTTT.

This clonotype was counted between two and nine times. The chain uses TRBV27 and TRBJ2-3; D is undetermined. V lost 0 bases, J lost 6 bases, and 10 bases lay in between. This CDR3 has 14 residues. CDR1 MNHEY and CDR2 SMNVEV come from the germline V gene (reference sequence). CDR3 region: CASSLSPPADTQYF. In nucleotides, the CDR3 is TGTGCCAGCAGTTTATCCCCCCCTGCCGATACGCAGTATTTT.

The rearrangement links TRBV19 to TRBJ2-7; D tentatively fits TRBD1 or TRBD2 (7 bases each). CDR1 LNHDA and CDR2 SQIVND come from the germline V gene (reference sequence). The CDR3 contains 16 residues. V was shortened by 6 bases and J by 4 bases, with 22 bases between the two germline ends. The CDR3 sequence is CASSRDYSGGPYEQYF. CDR3 coding DNA: TGTGCCAGTAGCCGGGACTATTCAGGGGGTCCTTACGAGCAGTACTTC.

This sequence joins TRBV5-4 and TRBJ2-3; no definite D call. With 0 bases removed from V and 3 bases from J, the gap between germline ends came to 5 bases. The CDR3 extends over 13 amino acids. Germline V CDR1 and CDR2: SGHNT, YYREEE (reference sequence). CDR3 amino acids: CASSLAGTDTQYF. The CDR3 nucleotides read TGTGCCAGCAGCTTGGCCGGGACAGATACGCAGTATTTT.

The CDR3, as DNA: TGTGCCAGCAGTGCCATTCTAGCGGGAAAGAGGGAGCTGTTTTTT. This sequence encodes CASSAILAGKRELFF. V usage is TRBV6-1 and J usage is TRBJ2-2; 9 nucleotides match TRBD2. The germline V gene has CDR1 MNHNS and CDR2 SASEGT. The V and J ends lost 4 bases and 9 bases, in that order; junction bases with no gene match: 9. The CDR3 runs 15 residues.

In this sample, this clonotype turned up once. The chain recombines TRBV6-1 with TRBJ2-7; D may be TRBD2 (6 bases). Looked up from germline, CDR1 is MNHNS and CDR2 is SASEGT. CDR3 length equals 13 residues. V gave up 7 bases and J gave up 9 bases, with 19 bases separating them. CDR3 sequence: CASMGGLPVLQYF. CDR3 in DNA: TGTGCCAGCATGGGGGGACTGCCCGTGTTGCAGTACTTC.

The chain carries TRBV19 and TRBJ1-3, with TRBD1 matching 8 bases. The CDR3 spans 15 residues. CDR1 is LNHDA, CDR2 SQIVND, per germline (reference sequence). Trimming took 3 bases from V and 1 from J; bases not matched to a gene: 2. The CDR3, as DNA: TGTGCCAGTAGTATGGGACAGGTTTCTGGAAACACCATATATTTT. This codes for CASSMGQVSGNTIYF.

In DNA form, the CDR3 reads TGTGCCACCAGCAGAGATATCAGGGCAGATGGCACTGAAGCTTTCTTT. The encoded protein is CATSRDIRADGTEAFF. This rearrangement joins TRBV15 to TRBJ1-1; maybe TRBD1 (5 bases). This CDR3 spans 16 amino acids. Per germline, CDR1 LNHNV and CDR2 YYDKDF (reference sequence). V was pared by 0 bases and J by 4 bases, with 15 bases between.

This clonotype was seen just once. The chain is built from TRBV19 and TRBJ2-7; TRBD1 matches 7 bases. Germline V lookup: CDR1 LNHDA, CDR2 SQIVND (reference sequence). V trimming: 4 bases; J trimming: 6 bases; junction bases outside the gene matches: 6. CDR3 length: 13 residues. In DNA form, the CDR3 reads TGTGCCAGTAGTACGGGACAGAGAAGCGAGCAGTACTTC. It translates to CASSTGQRSEQYF.

The chain carries TRBV6-5 and TRBJ2-7; a possible D gene is TRBD1 (6 bases). The CDR3 has 15 amino acids. The germline V gene encodes CDR1 MNHEY and CDR2 SVGAGI. The germline V and J ends were trimmed by 6 bases and 6 bases, with 21 bases remaining between them. CDR3 bases: TGTGCCAGCAGGCCCAGGGGAGTCAAGTCGGGCGAGCAGTACTTC. This gives the protein CASRPRGVKSGEQYF.

This clonotype qualifies as medium-sized. The gene calls are TRBV29-1 and TRBJ2-2, with 7 bases identical to TRBD2. Per germline, CDR1 SQVTM and CDR2 ANQGSEA. This CDR3 spans 12 amino acids. The V and J ends lost 6 bases and 7 bases, in that order; junction bases with no gene match: 5. The CDR3 is CSVVGGGGELFF. The CDR3 nucleotides are TGCAGCGTGGTTGGGGGGGGCGGGGAGCTGTTTTTT.

This clonotype was recorded a few times. The chain recombines TRBV6-1 with TRBJ2-7, with 10 bases lining up with TRBD1. This CDR3 has 13 amino acids. The V and J ends lost 8 bases and 7 bases, in that order; junction bases with no gene match: 8. CDR1 and CDR2 (germline): MNHNS, SASEGT. The CDR3 protein is CASRQGALGEQYF. The CDR3 coding sequence is TGTGCCAGCCGACAGGGGGCCTTGGGGGAGCAGTACTTC.

The chain carries TRBV6-1 and TRBJ2-7, with TRBD2 as a possible D gene (6 bases). The CDR3 is 14 amino acids. V lost 4 bases to trimming and J lost 6 bases, with 16 bases between them. Germline V gives CDR1 MNHNS, CDR2 SASEGT. The CDR3 nucleotides read TGTGCCAGCAGTGCTAAGACTAGAGGCGGCGAGCAGTACTTC. It specifies CASSAKTRGGEQYF.

The chain recombines TRBV11-1 with TRBJ1-1; D is ambiguous. Germline V gene sequence: CDR1 SGHAT, CDR2 FQDESV (reference sequence). This CDR3 contains 16 residues. V was pared by 5 bases and J by 0 bases, with 16 bases between. In nucleotides, the CDR3 is TGTGCCAGCAGCCACGGTCGAGGGAAACTGAACACTGAAGCTTTCTTT. Its translation is CASSHGRGKLNTEAFF. Using reference TRBV11-1 and TRBJ1-1 for the parts outside the CDR3, the full variable domain is EAEVAQSPRYKITEKSQAVAFWCDPISGHATLYWYRQILGQGPELLVQFQDESVVDDSQLPKDRFSAERLKGVDSTLKIQPAELGDSAMYLCASSHGRGKLNTEAFFGQGTRLTVV.

The rearrangement joins TRBV11-1 to TRBJ2-7; D is unclear. V was trimmed by 4 bases and J by 7 bases, leaving 14 bases between them. CDR3 length: 13 residues. Germline V gene lookup returns CDR1 SGHAT and CDR2 FQDESV (reference sequence). CDR3 in amino acids: CASSSRPSREQYF. The CDR3 DNA follows: TGTGCCAGCAGCTCCCGTCCTTCGAGAGAGCAGTACTTC.

CDR3 loop: CASSGVAGPLSYEQYF. The CDR3 nucleotides read TGTGCCAGCAGTGGGGTAGCGGGGCCCCTCTCCTACGAGCAGTACTTC. The chain carries TRBV27 and TRBJ2-7; 8 positions match TRBD2. CDR1 MNHEY and CDR2 SMNVEV come from the germline V gene (reference sequence). The CDR3 totals 16 residues. V lost 5 bases, J lost 0 bases, and 9 bases stayed unmatched.

V is TRBV5-1 and J is TRBJ2-3; D ambiguous. This CDR3 contains 17 residues. The germline CDR1 and CDR2 sequences are SGHRS and YFSETQ. V lost 1 base, J lost 5 bases, and 20 bases lay in between. CDR3: CASSLPVGLSTGDTQYF. CDR3 bases: TGCGCCAGCAGCTTGCCAGTAGGCCTTAGTACCGGAGATACGCAGTATTTT.

The chain couples TRBV6-2 or TRBV6-3 to TRBJ2-5; no clear D. The CDR3 contains 11 residues. Trimming removed 4 bases from V and 4 bases from J, with 4 bases in between. Germline V CDR1 and CDR2: MNHEY, SVGEGT. Here the CDR3 DNA reads TGTGCCAGCAGTTTAACAGAGACCCAGTACTTC. It is translated as CASSLTETQYF.

This clonotype is judged medium-sized. The CDR3 spells CSVEAGAGDTQYF. CDR3 sequence (DNA): TGCAGCGTTGAAGCTGGGGCCGGAGATACGCAGTATTTT. This chain uses TRBV29-1 with TRBJ2-3, with a tentative D call TRBD1 (5 bases). CDR1 and CDR2 from the germline V gene are SQVTM and ANQGSEA. V was clipped by 1 base and J by 5 bases, with 10 bases between them. The CDR3 sequence is 13 residues long.